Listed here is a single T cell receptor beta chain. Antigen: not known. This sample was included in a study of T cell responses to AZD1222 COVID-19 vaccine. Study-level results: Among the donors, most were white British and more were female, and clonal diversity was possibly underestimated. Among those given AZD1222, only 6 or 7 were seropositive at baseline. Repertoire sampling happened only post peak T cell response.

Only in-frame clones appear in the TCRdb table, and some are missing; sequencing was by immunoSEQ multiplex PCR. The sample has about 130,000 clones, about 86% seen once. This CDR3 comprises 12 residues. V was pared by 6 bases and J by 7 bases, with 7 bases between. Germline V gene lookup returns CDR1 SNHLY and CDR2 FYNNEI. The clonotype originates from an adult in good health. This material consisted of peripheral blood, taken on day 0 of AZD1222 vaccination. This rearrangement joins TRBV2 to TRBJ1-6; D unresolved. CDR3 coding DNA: TGTGCCAGCAGCTTGGACAATTCACCCCTCCACTTT. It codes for CASSLDNSPLHF.